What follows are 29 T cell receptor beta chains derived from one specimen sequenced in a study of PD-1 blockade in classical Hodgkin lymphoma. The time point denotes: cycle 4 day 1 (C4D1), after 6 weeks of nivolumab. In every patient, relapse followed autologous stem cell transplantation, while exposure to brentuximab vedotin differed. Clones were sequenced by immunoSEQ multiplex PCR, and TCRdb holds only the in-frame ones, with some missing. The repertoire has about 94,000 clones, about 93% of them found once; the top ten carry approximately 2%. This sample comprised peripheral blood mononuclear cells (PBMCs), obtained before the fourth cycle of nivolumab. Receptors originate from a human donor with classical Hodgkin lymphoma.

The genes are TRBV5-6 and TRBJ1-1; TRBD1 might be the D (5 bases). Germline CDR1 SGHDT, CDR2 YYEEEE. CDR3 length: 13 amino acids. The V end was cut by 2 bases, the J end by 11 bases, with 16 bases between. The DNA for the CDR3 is TGTGCCAGCAGCTTACTTGGAGGGGTTGGGGCTTTCTTT. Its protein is CASSLLGGVGAFF.

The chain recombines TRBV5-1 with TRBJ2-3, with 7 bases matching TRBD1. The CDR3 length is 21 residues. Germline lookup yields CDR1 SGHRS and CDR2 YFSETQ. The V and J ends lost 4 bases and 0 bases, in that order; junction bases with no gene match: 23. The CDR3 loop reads CASSARLYLGQPKFSTDTQYF. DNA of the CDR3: TGCGCCAGCAGCGCCCGCCTCTACCTGGGACAGCCAAAGTTCAGCACAGATACGCAGTATTTT.

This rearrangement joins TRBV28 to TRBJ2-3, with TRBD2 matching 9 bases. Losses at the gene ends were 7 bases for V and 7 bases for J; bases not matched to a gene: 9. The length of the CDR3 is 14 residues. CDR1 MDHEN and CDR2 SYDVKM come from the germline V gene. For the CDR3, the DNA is TGTGCCAGCATGGGTAGCGGGAGAGGTAATACGCAGTATTTT. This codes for CASMGSGRGNTQYF.

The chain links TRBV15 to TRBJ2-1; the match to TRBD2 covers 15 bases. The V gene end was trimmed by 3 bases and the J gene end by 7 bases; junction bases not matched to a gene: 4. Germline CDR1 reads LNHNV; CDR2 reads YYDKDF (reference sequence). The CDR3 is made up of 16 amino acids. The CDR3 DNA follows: TGTGCCACCAGCAGGGGGACTAGCGGGAGGATGAATGAGCAGTTCTTC. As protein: CATSRGTSGRMNEQFF.

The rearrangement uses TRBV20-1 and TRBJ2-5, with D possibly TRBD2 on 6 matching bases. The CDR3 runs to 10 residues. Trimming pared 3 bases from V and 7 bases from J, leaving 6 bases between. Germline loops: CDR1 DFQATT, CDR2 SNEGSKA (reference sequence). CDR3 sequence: CSASSGTQYF. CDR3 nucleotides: TGCAGTGCTAGTAGCGGGACCCAGTACTTC.

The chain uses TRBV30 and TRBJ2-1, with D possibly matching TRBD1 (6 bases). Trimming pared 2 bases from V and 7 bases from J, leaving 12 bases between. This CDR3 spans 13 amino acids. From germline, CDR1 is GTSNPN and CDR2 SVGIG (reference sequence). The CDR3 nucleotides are TGTGCCTGGAGTACTACCGGGACAAATGAGCAGTTCTTC. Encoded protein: CAWSTTGTNEQFF.

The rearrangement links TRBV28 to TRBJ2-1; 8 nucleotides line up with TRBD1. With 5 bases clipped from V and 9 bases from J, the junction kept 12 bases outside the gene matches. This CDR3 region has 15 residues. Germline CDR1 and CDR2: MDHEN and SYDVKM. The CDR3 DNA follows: TGTGCCAGCAGTCCCCCGGGACAGGTTAACGGTGAGCAGTTCTTC. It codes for CASSPPGQVNGEQFF.

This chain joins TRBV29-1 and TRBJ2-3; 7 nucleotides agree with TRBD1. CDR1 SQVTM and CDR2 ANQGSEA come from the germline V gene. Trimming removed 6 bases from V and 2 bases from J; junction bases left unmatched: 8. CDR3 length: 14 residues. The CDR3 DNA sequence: TGCAGCGTGACAGGGTCGGGCCACACAGATACGCAGTATTTT. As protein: CSVTGSGHTDTQYF.

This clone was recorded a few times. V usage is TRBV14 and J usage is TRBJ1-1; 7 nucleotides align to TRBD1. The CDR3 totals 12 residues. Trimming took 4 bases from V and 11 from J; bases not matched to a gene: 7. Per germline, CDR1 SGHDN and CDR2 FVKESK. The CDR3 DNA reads TGTGCCAGCAGCCGAGAGGGGGCGAGGGCTTTCTTT. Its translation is CASSREGARAFF.

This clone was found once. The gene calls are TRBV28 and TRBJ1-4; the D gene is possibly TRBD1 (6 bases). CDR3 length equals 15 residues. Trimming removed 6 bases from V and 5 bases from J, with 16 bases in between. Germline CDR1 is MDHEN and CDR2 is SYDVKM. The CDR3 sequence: CASSPNRGVNEKLFF. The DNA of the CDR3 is TGTGCCAGCAGCCCAAATAGGGGGGTGAATGAAAAACTGTTTTTT.

CDR3 region: CASCQLRGLNRDTQYF. DNA of the CDR3: TGTGCCAGCTGTCAGCTCCGGGGCCTAAACAGAGATACGCAGTATTTT. The chain employs TRBV27 and TRBJ2-3, with D possibly called TRBD1 or TRBD2 (5 bases each). V was clipped by 8 bases and J by 5 bases, with 23 bases between them. The CDR3 consists of 16 residues. CDR1 and CDR2 from the germline V gene are MNHEY and SMNVEV (reference sequence).

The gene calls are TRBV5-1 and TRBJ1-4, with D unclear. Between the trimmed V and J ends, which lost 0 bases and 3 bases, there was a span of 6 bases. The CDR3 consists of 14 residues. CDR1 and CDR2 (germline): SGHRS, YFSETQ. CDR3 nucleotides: TGCGCCAGCAGCTTGGGGGGTTCTAATGAAAAACTGTTTTTT. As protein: CASSLGGSNEKLFF.

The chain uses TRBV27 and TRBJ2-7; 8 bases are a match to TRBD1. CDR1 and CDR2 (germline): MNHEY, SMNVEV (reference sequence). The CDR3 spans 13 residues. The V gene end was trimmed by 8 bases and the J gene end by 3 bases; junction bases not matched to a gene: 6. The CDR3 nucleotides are TGTGCCAGCTCTCGGACAGGGAGCTACGAGCAGTACTTC. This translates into CASSRTGSYEQYF.

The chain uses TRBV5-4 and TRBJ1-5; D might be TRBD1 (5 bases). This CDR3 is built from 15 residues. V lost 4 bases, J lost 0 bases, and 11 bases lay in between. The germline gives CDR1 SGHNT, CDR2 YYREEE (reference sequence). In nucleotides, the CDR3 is TGTGCCAGCAGCCGAGGGACGGATAGCAATCAGCCCCAGCATTTT. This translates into CASSRGTDSNQPQHF.

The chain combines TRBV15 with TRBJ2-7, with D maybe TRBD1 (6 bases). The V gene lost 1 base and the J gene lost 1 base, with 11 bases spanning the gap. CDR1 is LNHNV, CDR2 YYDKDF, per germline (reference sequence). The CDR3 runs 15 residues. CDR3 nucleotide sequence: TGTGCCACCAGCAGAGGGGGGCGCGGGTCCTACGAGCAGTACTTC. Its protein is CATSRGGRGSYEQYF.

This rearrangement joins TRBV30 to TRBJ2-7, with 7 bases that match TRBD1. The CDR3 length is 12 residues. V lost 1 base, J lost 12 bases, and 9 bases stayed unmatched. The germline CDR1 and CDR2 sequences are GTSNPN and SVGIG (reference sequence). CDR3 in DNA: TGTGCCTGGAGTGAGGGGACAGAGAGACTGTACTTC. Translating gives CAWSEGTERLYF.

The CDR3 spells CASSLQIGRGNQPQHF. In DNA form, the CDR3 reads TGTGCCAGCAGTTTACAAATCGGCAGGGGCAATCAGCCCCAGCATTTT. The V call is TRBV28, the J call TRBJ1-5; a weak D match, TRBD1 (5 bases). CDR1 MDHEN and CDR2 SYDVKM come from the germline V gene. The V and J ends lost 2 bases and 2 bases respectively, with 13 bases between them. This CDR3 is built from 16 residues. Full variable domain (remainder filled in from reference TRBV28 and TRBJ1-5): DVKVTQSSRYLVKRTGEKVFLECVQDMDHENMFWYRQDPGLGLRLIYFSYDVKMKEKGDIPEGYSVSREKKERFSLILESASTNQTSMYLCASSLQIGRGNQPQHFGDGTRLSIL.

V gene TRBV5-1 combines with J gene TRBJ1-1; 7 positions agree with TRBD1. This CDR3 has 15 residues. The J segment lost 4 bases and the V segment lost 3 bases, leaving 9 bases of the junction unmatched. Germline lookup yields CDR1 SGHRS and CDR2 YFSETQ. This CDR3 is CASSSMTGKVTEAFF. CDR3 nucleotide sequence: TGCGCCAGCAGCTCCATGACAGGGAAGGTCACTGAAGCTTTCTTT.

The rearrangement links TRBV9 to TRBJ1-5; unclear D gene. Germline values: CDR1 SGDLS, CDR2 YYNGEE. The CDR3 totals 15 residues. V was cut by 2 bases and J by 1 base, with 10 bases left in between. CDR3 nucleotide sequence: TGTGCCAGCAGCGTCGAGGGAGAGAGCAATCAGCCCCAGCATTTT. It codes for CASSVEGESNQPQHF.

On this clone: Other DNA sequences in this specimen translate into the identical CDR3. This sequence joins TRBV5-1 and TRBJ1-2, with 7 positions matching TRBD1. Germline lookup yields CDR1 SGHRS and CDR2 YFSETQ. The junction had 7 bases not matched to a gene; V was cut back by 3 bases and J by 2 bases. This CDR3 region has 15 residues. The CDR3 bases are TGCGCCAGCAGCTCGGACAGGAGCCTGAACTATGGCTACACCTTC. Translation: CASSSDRSLNYGYTF.

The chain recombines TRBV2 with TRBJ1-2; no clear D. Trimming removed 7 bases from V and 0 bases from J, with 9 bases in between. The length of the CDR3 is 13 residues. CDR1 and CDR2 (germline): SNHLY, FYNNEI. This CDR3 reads CASMGRANYGYTF. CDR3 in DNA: TGTGCCAGCATGGGTAGAGCTAACTATGGCTACACCTTC.

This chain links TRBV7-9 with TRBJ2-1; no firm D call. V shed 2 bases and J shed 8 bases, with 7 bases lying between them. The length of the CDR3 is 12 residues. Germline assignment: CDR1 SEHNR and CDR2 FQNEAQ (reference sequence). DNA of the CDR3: TGTGCCAGCAGCTTAATCGCGGATGAGCAGTTCTTC. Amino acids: CASSLIADEQFF.

The CDR3 coding sequence is TGCGCCAGCAGCTTGTGGGGGAGCACTGAAGCTTTCTTT. Amino acids: CASSLWGSTEAFF. The chain employs TRBV5-1 and TRBJ1-1, with D possibly TRBD1 on 5 matching bases. The CDR3 runs to 13 residues. Germline V gene data show CDR1 as SGHRS and CDR2 as YFSETQ. V lost 1 base, J lost 4 bases, and 8 bases lay in between.

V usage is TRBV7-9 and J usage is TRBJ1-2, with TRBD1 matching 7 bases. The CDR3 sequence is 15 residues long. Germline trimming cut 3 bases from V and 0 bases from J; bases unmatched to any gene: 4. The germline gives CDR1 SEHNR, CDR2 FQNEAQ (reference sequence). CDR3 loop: CASSFGTVSNYGYTF. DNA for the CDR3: TGTGCCAGCAGCTTCGGGACAGTCTCTAACTATGGCTACACCTTC.

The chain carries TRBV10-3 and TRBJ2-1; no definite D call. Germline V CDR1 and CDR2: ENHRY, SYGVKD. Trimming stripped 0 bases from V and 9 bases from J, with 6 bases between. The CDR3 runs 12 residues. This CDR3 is CAISESTSEQFF. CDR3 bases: TGTGCCATCAGTGAGTCGACAAGTGAGCAGTTCTTC.

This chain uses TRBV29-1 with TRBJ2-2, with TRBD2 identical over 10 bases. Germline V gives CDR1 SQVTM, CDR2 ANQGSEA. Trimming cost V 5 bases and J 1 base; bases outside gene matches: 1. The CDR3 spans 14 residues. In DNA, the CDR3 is TGCAGCGTTCGGACTAGCGGGAACACCGGGGAGCTGTTTTTT. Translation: CSVRTSGNTGELFF.

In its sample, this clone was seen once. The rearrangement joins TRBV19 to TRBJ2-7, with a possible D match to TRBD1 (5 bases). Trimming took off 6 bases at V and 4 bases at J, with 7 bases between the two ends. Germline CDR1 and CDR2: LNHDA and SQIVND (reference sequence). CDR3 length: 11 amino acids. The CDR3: CASRQGYEQYF. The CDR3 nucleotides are TGTGCCAGTAGGCAGGGTTACGAGCAGTACTTC.

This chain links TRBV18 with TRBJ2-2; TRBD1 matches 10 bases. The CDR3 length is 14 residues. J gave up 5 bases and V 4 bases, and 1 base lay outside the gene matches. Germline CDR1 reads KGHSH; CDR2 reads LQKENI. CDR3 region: CASSLGQGTGELFF. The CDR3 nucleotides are TGTGCCAGCTCACTGGGACAGGGGACCGGGGAGCTGTTTTTT.

CDR3 loop: CASSLDSNYGYTF. The CDR3 coding sequence is TGTGCCAGCAGCTTGGACAGTAACTATGGCTACACCTTC. This chain connects TRBV5-4 to TRBJ1-2; D gene ambiguous. This CDR3 is 13 amino acids long. Germline V gives CDR1 SGHNT, CDR2 YYREEE (reference sequence). Trimming shortened V by 0 bases and J by 1 base, and 4 bases separated the two germline ends.